A single T cell receptor beta chain is shown here with its context. Its antigen specificity is not known. Base qualities are not provided; no much larger clone lies one nucleotide away. The collaborating institutions used their own protocols to collect whole blood in K2EDTA tubes. For TCRbeta analysis, collaborators shipped samples as frozen whole blood, isolated PBMCs, or DNA extracted from either of those sample types. This sample was included in a study of blood T cell repertoires in COVID-19 (dated by TCRdb to the early 2020s). About the full investigation: The collaborator samples originated in the United States, Italy and Spain and spanned the acute and convalescent phases of COVID-19. HLA class I and class II types, where available, came from metadata supplied by the sample provider rather than from assay-based typing. The samples were drawn from the first 160 participants of the ongoing ImmuneRACE study and from 1,254 subjects provided by 6 global collaborators. The material from the prospective study consisted of cDNA or gDNA derived from T cells, B-cell-depleted T cells, or PBMCs. Deeply sampled blood TCRbeta repertoires from subjects exposed to, actively infected with, or recovered from COVID-19 were included in the dataset. The sample metadata nearly always contained a de-identified subject ID, COVID-19 status, age in years and sex. The repertoires were released in a freely available public database intended as a resource for research on the immune response to SARS-CoV-2.

On the study overall, not on this receptor specifically: How much clinical and demographic metadata was included differed by source and by participant, and the metadata was provided uncurated.

TCRbeta CDR3 regions were amplified from genomic DNA using the immunoSEQ Assay, a bias-controlled multiplex PCR. The original methods were these. Nucleated cell counts per sample were estimated from amplification of reference gene primers within the assay. Sequence reads were collapsed and filtered to measure the absolute abundance of every unique TCRbeta CDR3 rearrangement. For each sample, productive Simpson clonality was calculated as the square root of Simpson's diversity index over productive rearrangements. As stored in TCRdb, this immuneACCESS dataset retains in-frame rearrangements with V and J assigned. A fraction of the clones does not appear; measured against another copy, unresolved V genes explain less than half of the discrepancy, and the remainder lacks a known reason. The V and J calls and clone size were taken over from that table, and D and trimming were inferred from the DNA. Recorded for this sample are about 250,000 clones; around four fifths of them occurred a single time. Approximately 4% of the sample is held by the ten biggest clonotypes.

V is shortened by 1 base, J by 1 base, and the region joining them spans 11 bases. CDR1 is given as SEHNR and CDR2 as FQNEAQ, both from the germline V gene (reference sequence). There are 16 amino acids in the CDR3, from cysteine to phenylalanine inclusive. The CDR3 DNA has 48 bases and is translated from base 1. The sequence is built from TRBV7-9 and TRBJ1-5; TRBD1 is a possible D gene, resting on 6 matching bases. The specimen sequenced was peripheral blood. The clonotype originates from a middle-aged woman with active or convalescent COVID-19. The CDR3 sequence is CASSLVQTGSNQPQHF. The sequenced DNA is TGTGCCAGCAGCTTAGTTCAAACAGGGAGCAATCAGCCCCAGCATTTT.